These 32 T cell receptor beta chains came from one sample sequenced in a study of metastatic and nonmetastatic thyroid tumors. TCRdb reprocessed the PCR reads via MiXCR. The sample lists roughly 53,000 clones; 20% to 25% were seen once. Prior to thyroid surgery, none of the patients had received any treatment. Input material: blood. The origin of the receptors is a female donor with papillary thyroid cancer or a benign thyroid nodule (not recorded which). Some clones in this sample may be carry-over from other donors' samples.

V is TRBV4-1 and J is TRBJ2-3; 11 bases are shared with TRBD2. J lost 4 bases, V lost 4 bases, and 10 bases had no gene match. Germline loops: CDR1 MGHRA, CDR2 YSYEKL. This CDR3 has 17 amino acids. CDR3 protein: CASSLGTSGSWADTQYF. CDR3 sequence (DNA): TGCGCCAGCAGCCTCGGTACTAGCGGGAGTTGGGCAGATACGCAGTATTTT.

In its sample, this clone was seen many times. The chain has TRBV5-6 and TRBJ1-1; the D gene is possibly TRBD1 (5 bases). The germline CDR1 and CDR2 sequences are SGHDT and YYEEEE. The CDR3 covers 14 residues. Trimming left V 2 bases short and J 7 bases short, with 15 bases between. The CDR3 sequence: CASSFGSGMVEAFF. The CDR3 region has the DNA TGTGCCAGCAGCTTTGGTTCAGGGATGGTTGAAGCTTTCTTT.

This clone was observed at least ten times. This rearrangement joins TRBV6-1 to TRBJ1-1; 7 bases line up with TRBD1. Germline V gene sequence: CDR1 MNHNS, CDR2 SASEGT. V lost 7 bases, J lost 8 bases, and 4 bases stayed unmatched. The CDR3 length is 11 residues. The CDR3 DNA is TGTGCCAGCAAAATGGACAGGGAAGCTTTCTTT. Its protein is CASKMDREAFF.

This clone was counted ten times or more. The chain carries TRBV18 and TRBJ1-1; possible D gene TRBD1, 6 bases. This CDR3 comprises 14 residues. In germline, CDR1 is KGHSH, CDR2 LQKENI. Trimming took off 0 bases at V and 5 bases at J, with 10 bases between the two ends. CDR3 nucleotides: TGTGCCAGCTCACCACCATGGGGGCGTACTGAAGCTTTCTTT. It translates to CASSPPWGRTEAFF. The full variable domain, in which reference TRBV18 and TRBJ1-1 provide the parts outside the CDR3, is NAGVMQNPRHLVRRRGQEARLRCSPMKGHSHVYWYRQLPEEGLKFMVYLQKENIIDESGMPKERFSAEFPKEGPSILRIQQVVRGDSAAYFCASSPPWGRTEAFFGQGTRLTVV.

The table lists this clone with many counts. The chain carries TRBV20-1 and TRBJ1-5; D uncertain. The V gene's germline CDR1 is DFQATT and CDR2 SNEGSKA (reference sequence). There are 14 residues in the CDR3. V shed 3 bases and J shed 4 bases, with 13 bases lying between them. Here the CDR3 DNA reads TGCAGTGCTAGGGGCGACCCGGCGAATCAGCCCCAGCATTTT. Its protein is CSARGDPANQPQHF.

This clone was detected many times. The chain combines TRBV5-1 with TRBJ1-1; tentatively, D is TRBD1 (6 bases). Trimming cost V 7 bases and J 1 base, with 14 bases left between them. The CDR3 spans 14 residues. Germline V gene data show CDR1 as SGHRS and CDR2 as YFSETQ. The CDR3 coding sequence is TGCGCCAGCTCCCCTCGGGACAAGAACACTGAAGCTTTCTTT. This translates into CASSPRDKNTEAFF.

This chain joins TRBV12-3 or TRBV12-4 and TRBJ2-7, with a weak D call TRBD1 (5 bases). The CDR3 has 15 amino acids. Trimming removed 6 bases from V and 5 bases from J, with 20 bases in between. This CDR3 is CASRAADSGRHEQYF. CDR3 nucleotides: TGTGCCAGCAGAGCTGCTGACAGTGGGCGGCACGAGCAGTACTTC.

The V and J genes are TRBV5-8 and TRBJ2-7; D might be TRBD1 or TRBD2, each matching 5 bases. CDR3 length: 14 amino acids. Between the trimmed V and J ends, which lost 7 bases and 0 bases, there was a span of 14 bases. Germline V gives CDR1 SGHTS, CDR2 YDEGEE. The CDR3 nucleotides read TGTGCCAGCCTAAAGCCCGGGACCTCCTACGAGCAGTACTTC. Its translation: CASLKPGTSYEQYF.

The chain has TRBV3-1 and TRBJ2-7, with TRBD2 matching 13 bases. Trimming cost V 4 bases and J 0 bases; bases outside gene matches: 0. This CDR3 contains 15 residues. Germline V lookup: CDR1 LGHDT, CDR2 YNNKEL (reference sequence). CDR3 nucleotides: TGTGCCAGCAGCCGACTAGCGGGGGGCTCCTACGAGCAGTACTTC. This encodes CASSRLAGGSYEQYF.

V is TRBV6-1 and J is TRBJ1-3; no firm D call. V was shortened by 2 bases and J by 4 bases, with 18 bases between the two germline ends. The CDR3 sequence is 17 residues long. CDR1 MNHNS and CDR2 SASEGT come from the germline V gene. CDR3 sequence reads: CASSETFFSGIGNTIYF. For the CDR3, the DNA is TGTGCCAGCAGTGAAACCTTCTTCAGTGGTATCGGAAACACCATATATTTT.

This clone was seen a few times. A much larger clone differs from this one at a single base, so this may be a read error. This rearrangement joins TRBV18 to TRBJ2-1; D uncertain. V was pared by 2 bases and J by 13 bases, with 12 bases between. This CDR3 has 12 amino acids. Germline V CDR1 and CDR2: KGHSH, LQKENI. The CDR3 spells CASSPGGDEQFF. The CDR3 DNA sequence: TGTGCCAGCTCACCAGGTGGAGACGAACAGTTCTTC.

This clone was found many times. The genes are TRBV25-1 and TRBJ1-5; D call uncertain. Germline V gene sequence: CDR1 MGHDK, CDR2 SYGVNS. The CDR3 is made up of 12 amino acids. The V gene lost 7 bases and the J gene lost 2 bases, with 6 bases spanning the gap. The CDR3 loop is CASKRGNQPQHF. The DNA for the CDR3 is TGTGCCAGCAAGAGGGGCAATCAGCCCCAGCATTTT.

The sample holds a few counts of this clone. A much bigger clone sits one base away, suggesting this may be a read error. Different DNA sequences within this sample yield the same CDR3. The CDR3 loop is CASSPDLANYGYTF. The CDR3 DNA is TGTGCTAGCTCACCAGACCTCGCTAACTATGGCTACACCTTC. The chain links TRBV18 to TRBJ1-2; no clear D gene. This CDR3 contains 14 residues. CDR1 is KGHSH and CDR2 is LQKENI in the germline V gene.

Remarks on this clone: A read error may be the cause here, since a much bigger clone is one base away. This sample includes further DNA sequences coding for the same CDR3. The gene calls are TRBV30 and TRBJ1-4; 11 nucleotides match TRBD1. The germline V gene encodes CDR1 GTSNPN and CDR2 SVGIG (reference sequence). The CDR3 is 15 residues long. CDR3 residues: CAWSPTGTGGEKPFF. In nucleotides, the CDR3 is TGTGCATGGAGTCCTACCGGGACAGGGGGTGAAAAACCGTTTTTT. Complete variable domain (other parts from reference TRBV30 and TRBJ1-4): SQTIHQWPATLVQPVGSPLSLECTVEGTSNPNLYWYRQAAGRGLQLLFYSVGIGQISSEVPQNLSASRPQDRQFILSSKKLLLSDSGFYLCAWSPTGTGGEKPFFGSGTQLSVL.

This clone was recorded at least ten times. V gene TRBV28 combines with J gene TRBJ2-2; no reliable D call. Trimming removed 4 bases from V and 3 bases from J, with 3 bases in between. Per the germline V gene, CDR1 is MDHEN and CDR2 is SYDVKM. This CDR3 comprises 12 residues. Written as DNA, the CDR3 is TGTGCCAGCAGTTCCTACACCGGGGAGCTGTTTTTT. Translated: CASSSYTGELFF.

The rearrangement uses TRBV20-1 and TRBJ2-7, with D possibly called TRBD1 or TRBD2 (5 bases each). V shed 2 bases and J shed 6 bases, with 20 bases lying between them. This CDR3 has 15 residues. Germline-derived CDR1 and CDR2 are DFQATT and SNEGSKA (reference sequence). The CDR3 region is CSARLTGTVPSEQYF. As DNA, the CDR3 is TGCAGTGCTAGACTAACCGGGACCGTCCCTAGCGAGCAGTACTTC.

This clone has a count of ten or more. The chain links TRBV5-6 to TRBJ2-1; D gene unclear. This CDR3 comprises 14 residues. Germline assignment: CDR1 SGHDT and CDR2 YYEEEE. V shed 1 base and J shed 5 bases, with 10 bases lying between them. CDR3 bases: TGTGCCAGCAGCTTGATACCGATGGACAATGAGCAGTTCTTC. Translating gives CASSLIPMDNEQFF.

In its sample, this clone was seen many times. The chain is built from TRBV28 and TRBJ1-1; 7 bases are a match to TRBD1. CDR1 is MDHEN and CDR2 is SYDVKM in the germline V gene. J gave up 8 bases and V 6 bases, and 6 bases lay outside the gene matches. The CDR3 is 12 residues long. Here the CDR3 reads CASSLQGREAFF. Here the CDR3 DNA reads TGTGCCAGCAGCCTACAGGGGCGAGAAGCTTTCTTT.

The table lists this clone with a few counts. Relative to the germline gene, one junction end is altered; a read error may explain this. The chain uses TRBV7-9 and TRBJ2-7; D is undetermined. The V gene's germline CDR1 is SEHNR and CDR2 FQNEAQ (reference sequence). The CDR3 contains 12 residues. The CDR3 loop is CASSLTPYDQYF. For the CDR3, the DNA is TGTGCCAGCAGCTTAACACCCTACGATCAGTACTTC.

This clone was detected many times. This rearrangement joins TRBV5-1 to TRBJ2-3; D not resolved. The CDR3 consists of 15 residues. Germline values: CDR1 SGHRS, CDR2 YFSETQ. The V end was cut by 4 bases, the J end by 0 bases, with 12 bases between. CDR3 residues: CASSPVYQSTDTQYF. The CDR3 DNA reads TGCGCCAGCAGCCCCGTTTACCAAAGCACAGATACGCAGTATTTT.

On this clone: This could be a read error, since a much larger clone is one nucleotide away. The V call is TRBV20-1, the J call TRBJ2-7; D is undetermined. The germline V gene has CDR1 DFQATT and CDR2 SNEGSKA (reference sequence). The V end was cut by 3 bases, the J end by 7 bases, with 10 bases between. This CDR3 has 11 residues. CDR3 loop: CSASTWREQYF. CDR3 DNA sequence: TGCAGTGCTAGTACGTGGCGTGAGCAGTACTTC.

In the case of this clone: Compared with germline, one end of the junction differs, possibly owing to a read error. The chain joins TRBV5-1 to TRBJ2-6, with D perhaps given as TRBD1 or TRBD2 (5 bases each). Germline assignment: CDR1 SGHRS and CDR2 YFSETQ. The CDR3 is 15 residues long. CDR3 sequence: CASSLDTRGANVLTF. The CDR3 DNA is TGCGCCAGCAGCCTCGACACCAGAGGGGCCAACGTCCTTACTTTC.

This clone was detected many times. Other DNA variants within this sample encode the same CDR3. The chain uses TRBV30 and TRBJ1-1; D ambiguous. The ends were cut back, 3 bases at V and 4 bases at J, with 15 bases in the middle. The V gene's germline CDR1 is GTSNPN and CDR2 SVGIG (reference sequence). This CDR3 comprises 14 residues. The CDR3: CAWSPQLWGTEAFF. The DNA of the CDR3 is TGTGCCTGGAGCCCCCAGCTTTGGGGCACTGAAGCTTTCTTT.

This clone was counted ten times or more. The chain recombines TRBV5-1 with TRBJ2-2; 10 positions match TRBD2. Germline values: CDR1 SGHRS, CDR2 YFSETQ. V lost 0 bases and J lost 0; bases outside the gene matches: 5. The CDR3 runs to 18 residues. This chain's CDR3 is CASSLGPSGRSNTGELFF. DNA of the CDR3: TGCGCCAGCAGCTTGGGGCCTAGCGGGAGATCGAACACCGGGGAGCTGTTTTTT.

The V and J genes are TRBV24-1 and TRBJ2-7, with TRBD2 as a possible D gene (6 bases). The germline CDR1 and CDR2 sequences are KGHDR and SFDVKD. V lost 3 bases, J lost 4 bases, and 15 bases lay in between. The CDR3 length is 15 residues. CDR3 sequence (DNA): TGTGCCACCAGTGATGCCGTGTCTAGCGTGTACGAGCAGTACTTC. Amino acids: CATSDAVSSVYEQYF.

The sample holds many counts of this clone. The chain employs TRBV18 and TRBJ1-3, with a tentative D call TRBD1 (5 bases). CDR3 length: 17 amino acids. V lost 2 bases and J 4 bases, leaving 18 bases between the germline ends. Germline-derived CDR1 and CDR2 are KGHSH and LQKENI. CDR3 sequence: CASSPEHLGASGNTIYF. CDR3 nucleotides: TGTGCCAGCTCACCAGAACACCTCGGGGCTTCGGGAAACACCATATATTTT.

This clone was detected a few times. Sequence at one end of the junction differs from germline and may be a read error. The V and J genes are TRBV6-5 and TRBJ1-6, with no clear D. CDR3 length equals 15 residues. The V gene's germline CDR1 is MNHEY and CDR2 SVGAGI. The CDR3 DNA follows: TGTGCCAGCAGTTATGTAGGGTTCGTAATTTCACCCCTCCGCTTT. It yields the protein CASSYVGFVISPLRF.

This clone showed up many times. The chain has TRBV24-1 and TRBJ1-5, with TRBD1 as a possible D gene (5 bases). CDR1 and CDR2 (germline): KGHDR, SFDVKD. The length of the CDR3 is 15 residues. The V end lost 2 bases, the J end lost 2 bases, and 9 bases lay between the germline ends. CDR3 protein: CATSDSRVGNQPQHF. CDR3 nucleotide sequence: TGTGCCACCAGTGATTCCAGGGTAGGCAATCAGCCCCAGCATTTT.

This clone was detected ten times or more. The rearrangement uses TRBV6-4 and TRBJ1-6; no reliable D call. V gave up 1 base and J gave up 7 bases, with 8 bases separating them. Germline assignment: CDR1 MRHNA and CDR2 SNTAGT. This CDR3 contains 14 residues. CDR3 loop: CASSDFSKNSPLHF. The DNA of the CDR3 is TGTGCCAGCAGTGACTTTTCCAAAAATTCACCCCTCCACTTT.

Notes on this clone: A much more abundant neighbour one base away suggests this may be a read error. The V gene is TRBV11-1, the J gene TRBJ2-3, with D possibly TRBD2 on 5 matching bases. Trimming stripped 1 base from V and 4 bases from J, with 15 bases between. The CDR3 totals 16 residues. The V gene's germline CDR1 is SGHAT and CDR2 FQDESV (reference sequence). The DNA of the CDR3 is TGTGCCAGCAGCTTAGTAGCAGTGAGCGGCGCAGATACGCAGTATTTT. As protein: CASSLVAVSGADTQYF.

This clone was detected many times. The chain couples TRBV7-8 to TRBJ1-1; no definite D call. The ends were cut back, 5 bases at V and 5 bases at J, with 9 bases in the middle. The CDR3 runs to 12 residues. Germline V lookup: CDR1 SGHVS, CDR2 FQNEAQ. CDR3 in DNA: TGTGCCAGCAGCGTTGTGGATACTGAAGCTTTCTTT. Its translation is CASSVVDTEAFF.

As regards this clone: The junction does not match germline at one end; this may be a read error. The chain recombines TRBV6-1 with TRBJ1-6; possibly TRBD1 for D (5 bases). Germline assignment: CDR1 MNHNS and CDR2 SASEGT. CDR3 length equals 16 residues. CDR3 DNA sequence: TGTGTCAGCAGTGGTGGGGGGAACAGTGGTGAATCACCCCTCCACTTT. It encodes CVSSGGGNSGESPLHF.